This TCR beta chain appears in the sequencing data of a study of shared clonotypes between healthy human individuals. Here immunoSEQ multiplex PCR was the method, and the copy in TCRdb shows in-frame clones only, minus some. In the table there are about 2.3 million clones, approximately 90% of which are singletons. The J segment lost 9 bases and the V segment lost 6 bases, leaving 11 bases of the junction unmatched. Germline-derived CDR1 and CDR2 are MNHEY and SVGAGI. The CDR3 runs to 14 residues. The source material was naive CD4+ T cells from PBMCs. The subset denotes: CD45RA+ positively selected. The chain uses TRBV6-5 and TRBJ1-5, with TRBD1 identical over 7 bases. The TCR originated in a man aged 18 to 29 in good health. Some clones in this sample may be carry-over from other donors' samples. The CDR3 protein is CASSRDREGMPQHF. For the CDR3, the DNA is TGTGCCAGCAGCAGAGACAGGGAGGGAATGCCCCAGCATTTT.